One and the same sample provided the 21 T cell receptor beta chains below, sequenced in a study of beta chain features in type 1 diabetes. Whole-study findings and limits: Within each of all four CD4+ subsets, Type 1 diabetes patients had TCRB CDR3s that were moderately but significantly shorter.

Expressed TCRB transcripts were sequenced, since all the RNA that had been isolated was reverse transcribed. Measured with immunoSEQ multiplex PCR; TCRdb has only the in-frame clones, and not every one. The repertoire has about 120,000 clones, about a sixth of them found once; the top ten carry 2% to 3%. Antigens of these TCRs are unknown. The sample taken for sequencing was central memory CD4+ T cells from blood. These receptor sequences come from a man aged 30 to 39 with type 1 diabetes.

This chain joins TRBV29-1 and TRBJ2-5; D uncertain. V lost 5 bases and J 4 bases, leaving 5 bases between the germline ends. CDR1 SQVTM and CDR2 ANQGSEA come from the germline V gene. The CDR3 runs to 10 residues. CDR3 bases: TGCAGCGTTTGGCGAGAGACCCAGTACTTC. Protein: CSVWRETQYF.

This clone showed up many times. CDR3 region: CASSVKIVGTDTQYF. The CDR3 DNA reads TGTGCCAGCAGCGTCAAGATCGTCGGCACAGATACGCAGTATTTT. The chain has TRBV9 and TRBJ2-3; D gene unclear. Trimming took 2 bases from V and 1 from J, leaving 11 bases between them. The length of the CDR3 is 15 residues. Germline-derived CDR1 and CDR2 are SGDLS and YYNGEE.

This clone was seen only a few times. The V and J genes are TRBV25-1 and TRBJ2-5, with a tentative D call TRBD2 (8 bases). V was pared by 5 bases and J by 3 bases, with 19 bases between. The CDR3 has 16 residues. The V gene's germline CDR1 is MGHDK and CDR2 SYGVNS. The CDR3 region has the DNA TGTGCCAGCAGTCCAGGGACAGCGGGGGAAGAAGAGACCCAGTACTTC. This sequence encodes CASSPGTAGEEETQYF.

The table lists this clone with a few counts. DNA for the CDR3: TGTGCCAGCAGCGCCGACAGGGGGTCCTATAATTCACCCCTCCACTTT. Translated: CASSADRGSYNSPLHF. The rearrangement links TRBV2 to TRBJ1-6, with 9 positions matching TRBD1. Per the germline V gene, CDR1 is SNHLY and CDR2 is FYNNEI. The V gene end was trimmed by 6 bases and the J gene end by 1 base; junction bases not matched to a gene: 4. The CDR3 extends over 16 amino acids.

This clone occurred a few times. J is TRBJ2-3 and V is TRBV7-9; D remains unclear. This CDR3 has 12 amino acids. Germline lookup yields CDR1 SEHNR and CDR2 FQNEAQ (reference sequence). V lost 1 base and J 1 base, leaving 0 bases between the germline ends. CDR3 sequence: CASSLGTDTQYF. CDR3 nucleotide sequence: TGTGCCAGCAGCTTAGGCACAGATACGCAGTATTTT. The full variable domain, its missing parts supplied by reference TRBV7-9 and TRBJ2-3, is DTGVSQNPRHKITKRGQNVTFRCDPISEHNRLYWYRQTLGQGPEFLTYFQNEAQLEKSRLLSDRFSAERPKGSFSTLEIQRTEQGDSAMYLCASSLGTDTQYFGPGTRLTVL.

CDR3 DNA sequence: TGTGCCATCAGTGGCTCAGGGCTCTACAATGAGCAGTTCTTC. It translates to CAISGSGLYNEQFF. The gene calls are TRBV10-3 and TRBJ2-1; tentative D call: TRBD1 (5 bases). Germline CDR1 ENHRY, CDR2 SYGVKD. This CDR3 comprises 14 residues. Deletions cut 4 bases from V and 3 bases from J, with 10 bases between.

This rearrangement joins TRBV9 to TRBJ1-6; the D is unclear. With 2 bases removed from V and 7 bases from J, the gap between germline ends came to 13 bases. The CDR3 is made up of 15 amino acids. Germline V gene lookup returns CDR1 SGDLS and CDR2 YYNGEE. The CDR3 region has the DNA TGTGCCAGCAGCGTCAAGGGTTTCGGGAATTCACCCCTCCACTTT. Protein: CASSVKGFGNSPLHF. The complete variable domain, with remaining parts taken from reference TRBV9 and TRBJ1-6, reads DSGVTQTPKHLITATGQRVTLRCSPRSGDLSVYWYQQSLDQGLQFLIQYYNGEERAKGNILERFSAQQFPDLHSELNLSSLELGDSALYFCASSVKGFGNSPLHFGNGTRLTVT.

This chain connects TRBV4-3 to TRBJ2-7; no definite D call. The CDR3 has 15 amino acids. Looked up from germline, CDR1 is LGHNA and CDR2 is YSLEER. Trimming took off 0 bases at V and 0 bases at J, with 9 bases between the two ends. CDR3 residues: CASSQDNHNSYEQYF. In nucleotides, the CDR3 is TGCGCCAGCAGCCAAGATAATCATAACTCCTACGAGCAGTACTTC.

In its sample, this clone was seen once. V and J are TRBV9 and TRBJ2-2; a weak D match, TRBD2 (6 bases). Per germline, CDR1 SGDLS and CDR2 YYNGEE. This CDR3 is built from 15 residues. Trimming pared 3 bases from V and 0 bases from J, leaving 9 bases between. The CDR3 spells CASSAPGANTGELFF. In DNA form, the CDR3 reads TGTGCCAGCAGCGCCCCGGGGGCGAACACCGGGGAGCTGTTTTTT.

This chain joins TRBV15 and TRBJ1-3; the match to TRBD1 covers 8 bases. This CDR3 contains 16 residues. Germline V CDR1 and CDR2: LNHNV, YYDKDF (reference sequence). With 1 base clipped from V and 1 base from J, the junction kept 3 bases outside the gene matches. The CDR3 sequence is CATSRAWTGSGNTIYF. Here the CDR3 DNA reads TGTGCCACCAGCAGAGCCTGGACAGGGTCTGGAAACACCATATATTTT.

This clone has only a few counts. The J gene is TRBJ2-5, the V gene TRBV9; 9 nucleotides line up with TRBD2. Trimming cost V 0 bases and J 4 bases; bases outside gene matches: 4. The CDR3 spans 15 residues. Germline assignment: CDR1 SGDLS and CDR2 YYNGEE. The DNA of the CDR3 is TGTGCCAGCAGCGTAGGTCTAGCGGGGCGAGAGACCCAGTACTTC. Translation gives CASSVGLAGRETQYF.

The V and J genes are TRBV9 and TRBJ2-2; 11 bases align to TRBD2. Germline CDR1 and CDR2: SGDLS and YYNGEE. Trimming took 3 bases from V and 5 from J; bases not matched to a gene: 6. This CDR3 contains 16 residues. The CDR3 protein is CASSAHTSGGTGELFF. The CDR3 DNA sequence: TGTGCCAGCAGCGCGCATACTAGCGGGGGAACCGGGGAGCTGTTTTTT. The full variable domain, its missing parts supplied by reference TRBV9 and TRBJ2-2, is DSGVTQTPKHLITATGQRVTLRCSPRSGDLSVYWYQQSLDQGLQFLIQYYNGEERAKGNILERFSAQQFPDLHSELNLSSLELGDSALYFCASSAHTSGGTGELFFGEGSRLTVL.

The V gene is TRBV2, the J gene TRBJ2-2; TRBD1 agrees at 7 bases. Trimming took 5 bases from V and 0 from J; bases not matched to a gene: 3. The CDR3 spans 15 residues. Germline CDR1 and CDR2: SNHLY and FYNNEI. CDR3 DNA: TGTGCCAGCAGTAGGGACAGTGCGAACACCGGGGAGCTGTTTTTT. The encoded protein is CASSRDSANTGELFF.

There are a few counts of this clone. The chain carries TRBV15 and TRBJ2-1, with 8 nucleotides matching TRBD1. Trimming cost V 1 base and J 7 bases; bases outside gene matches: 12. This CDR3 comprises 17 residues. Germline CDR1 is LNHNV and CDR2 is YYDKDF (reference sequence). Here the CDR3 DNA reads TGTGCCACCAGCAGAGTCGGGCGACAGGGGCCAGGGAATGAGCAGTTCTTC. This translates into CATSRVGRQGPGNEQFF.

The CDR3 region is CASSYGLGPLHF. Here the CDR3 DNA reads TGTGCCAGCAGTTACGGGTTGGGACCCCTCCACTTT. This chain joins TRBV6-5 and TRBJ1-6; no definite D call. CDR1 MNHEY and CDR2 SVGAGI come from the germline V gene. V was shortened by 2 bases and J by 12 bases, with 8 bases between the two germline ends. CDR3 length: 12 amino acids.

Only a few counts were recorded for this clone. This chain links TRBV12-1 with TRBJ2-7; the table gives TRBD2 as D, unverified against the DNA. TRBV12-1 is an annotated pseudogene. CDR3 length: 14 residues. The CDR3 is CASHWRDTSYEQYF. In DNA form, the CDR3 reads TGTGCCTCCCACTGGAGGGATACCTCCTACGAGCAGTACTTC.

This clone was observed once. The CDR3 is CASSRWSTAINNEQFF. In DNA, the CDR3 is TGTGCCAGCAGCCGGTGGTCAACCGCAATTAACAATGAGCAGTTCTTC. This chain links TRBV7-9 with TRBJ2-1; D gene ambiguous. V was clipped by 5 bases and J by 5 bases, with 19 bases between them. The CDR3 totals 16 residues. The germline CDR1 and CDR2 sequences are SEHNR and FQNEAQ (reference sequence). The variable domain in full, completed from reference TRBV7-9 and TRBJ2-1, reads DTGVSQNPRHKITKRGQNVTFRCDPISEHNRLYWYRQTLGQGPEFLTYFQNEAQLEKSRLLSDRFSAERPKGSFSTLEIQRTEQGDSAMYLCASSRWSTAINNEQFFGPGTRLTVL.

CDR3 amino acids: CASSLGTNGETQYF. The CDR3 nucleotides are TGCGCCAGCAGCCTGGGGACTAACGGAGAGACCCAGTACTTC. The gene calls are TRBV5-1 and TRBJ2-5; TRBD2 matches at 7 bases. After removal of 4 bases from V and 4 bases from J, the junction contained 7 bases not matched to a gene. Looked up from germline, CDR1 is SGHRS and CDR2 is YFSETQ. There are 14 residues in the CDR3.

This clone turned up a few times. The chain employs TRBV7-9 and TRBJ2-3, with D possibly TRBD2 on 5 matching bases. Germline V lookup: CDR1 SEHNR, CDR2 FQNEAQ (reference sequence). Trimming removed 4 bases from V and 4 bases from J, with 15 bases in between. CDR3 length: 15 amino acids. CDR3: CASSSRLEASDTQYF. DNA of the CDR3: TGTGCCAGCAGCTCCCGCCTGGAGGCATCAGATACGCAGTATTTT.

V is TRBV7-2 and J is TRBJ1-2; TRBD1 matches at 7 bases. The CDR3 extends over 15 amino acids. From germline, CDR1 is SGHTA and CDR2 FQGNSA. After removal of 5 bases from V and 3 bases from J, the junction contained 9 bases not matched to a gene. The CDR3 bases are TGTGCCAGCAGCCCAGAGCGACAGGGCTACTATGGCTACACCTTC. The encoded protein is CASSPERQGYYGYTF.

The chain has TRBV2 and TRBJ1-2, with D possibly being TRBD1 (6 bases). The CDR3 is 13 amino acids. CDR1 is SNHLY and CDR2 is FYNNEI in the germline V gene. V lost 7 bases and J 2 bases, leaving 11 bases between the germline ends. The DNA of the CDR3 is TGTGCCAGCATGGGGGGCGTGAACTATGGCTACACCTTC. Residues: CASMGGVNYGYTF. The whole variable domain, remainder taken from reference TRBV2 and TRBJ1-2, is EPEVTQTPSHQVTQMGQEVILRCVPISNHLYFYWYRQILGQKVEFLVSFYNNEISEKSEIFDDQFSVERPDGSNFTLKIRSTKLEDSAMYFCASMGGVNYGYTFGSGTRLTVV.